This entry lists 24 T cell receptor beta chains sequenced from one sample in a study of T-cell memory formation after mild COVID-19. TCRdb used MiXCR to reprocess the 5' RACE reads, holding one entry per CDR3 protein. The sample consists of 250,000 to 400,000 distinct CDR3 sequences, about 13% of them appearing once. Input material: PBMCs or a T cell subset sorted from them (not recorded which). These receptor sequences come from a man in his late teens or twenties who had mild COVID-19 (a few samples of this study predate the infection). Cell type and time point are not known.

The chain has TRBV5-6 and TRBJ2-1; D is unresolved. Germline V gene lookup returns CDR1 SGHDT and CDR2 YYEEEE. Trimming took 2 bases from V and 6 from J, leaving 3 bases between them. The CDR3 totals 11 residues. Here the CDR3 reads CASSLINEQFF. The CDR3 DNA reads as TGTGCCAGCAGCTTAATCAATGAGCAGTTCTTC.

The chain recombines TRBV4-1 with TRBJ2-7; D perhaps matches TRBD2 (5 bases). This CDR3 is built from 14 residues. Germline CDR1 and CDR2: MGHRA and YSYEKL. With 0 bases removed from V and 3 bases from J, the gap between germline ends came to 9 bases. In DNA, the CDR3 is TGCGCCAGCAGCCAAGATCCGGAGGACTACGAGCAGTACTTC. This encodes CASSQDPEDYEQYF.

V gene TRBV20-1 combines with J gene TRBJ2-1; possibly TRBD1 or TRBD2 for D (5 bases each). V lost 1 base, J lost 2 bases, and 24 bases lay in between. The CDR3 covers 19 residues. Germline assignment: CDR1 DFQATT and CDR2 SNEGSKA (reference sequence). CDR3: CSARVRRQGLGRTYNEQFF. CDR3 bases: TGCAGTGCTAGAGTACGGAGGCAGGGTCTAGGACGGACCTACAATGAGCAGTTCTTC.

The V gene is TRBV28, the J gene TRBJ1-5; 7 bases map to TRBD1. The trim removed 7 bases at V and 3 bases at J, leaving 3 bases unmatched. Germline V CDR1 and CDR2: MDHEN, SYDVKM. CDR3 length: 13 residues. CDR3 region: CASKGANNQPQHF. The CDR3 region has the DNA TGTGCCAGCAAGGGGGCGAACAATCAGCCCCAGCATTTT.

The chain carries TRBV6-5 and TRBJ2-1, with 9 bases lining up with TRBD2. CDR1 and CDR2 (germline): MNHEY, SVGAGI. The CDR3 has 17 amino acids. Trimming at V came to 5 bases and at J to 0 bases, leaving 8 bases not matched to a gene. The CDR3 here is CASSPLAGQSSYNEQFF. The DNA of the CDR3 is TGTGCCAGCAGTCCACTAGCGGGTCAGAGCTCCTACAATGAGCAGTTCTTC.

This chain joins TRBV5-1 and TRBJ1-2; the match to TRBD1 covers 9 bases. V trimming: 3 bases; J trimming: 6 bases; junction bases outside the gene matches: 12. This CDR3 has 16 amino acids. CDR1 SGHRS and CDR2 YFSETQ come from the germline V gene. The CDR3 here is CASSSRTGEIANGYTF. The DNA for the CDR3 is TGCGCCAGCAGCTCACGGACAGGGGAAATCGCCAATGGCTACACCTTC. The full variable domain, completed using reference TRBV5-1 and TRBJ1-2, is KAGVTQTPRYLIKTRGQQVTLSCSPISGHRSVSWYQQTPGQGLQFLFEYFSETQRNKGNFPGRFSGRQFSNSRSEMNVSTLELGDSALYLCASSSRTGEIANGYTFGSGTRLTVV.

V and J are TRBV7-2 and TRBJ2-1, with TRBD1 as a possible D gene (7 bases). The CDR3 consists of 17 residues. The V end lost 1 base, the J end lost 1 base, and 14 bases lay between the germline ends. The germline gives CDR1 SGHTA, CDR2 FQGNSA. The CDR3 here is CASSLVPPGGSYNEQFF. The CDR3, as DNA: TGTGCCAGCAGCTTAGTCCCGCCAGGGGGGTCCTACAATGAGCAGTTCTTC.

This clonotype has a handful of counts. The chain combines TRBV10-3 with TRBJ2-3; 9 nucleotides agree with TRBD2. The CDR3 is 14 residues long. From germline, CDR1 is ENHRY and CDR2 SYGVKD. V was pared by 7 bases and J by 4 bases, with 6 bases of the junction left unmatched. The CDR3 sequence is CAIKRGVAADTQYF. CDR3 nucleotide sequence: TGTGCCATCAAGCGGGGGGTCGCGGCAGATACGCAGTATTTT.

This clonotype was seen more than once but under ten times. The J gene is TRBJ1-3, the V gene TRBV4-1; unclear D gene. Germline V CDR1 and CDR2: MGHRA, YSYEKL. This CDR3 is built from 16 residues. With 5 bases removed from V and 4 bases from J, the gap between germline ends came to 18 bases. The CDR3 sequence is CASSDPGRALGNTIYF. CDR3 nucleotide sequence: TGCGCCAGCAGCGATCCGGGCCGAGCATTAGGAAACACCATATATTTT.

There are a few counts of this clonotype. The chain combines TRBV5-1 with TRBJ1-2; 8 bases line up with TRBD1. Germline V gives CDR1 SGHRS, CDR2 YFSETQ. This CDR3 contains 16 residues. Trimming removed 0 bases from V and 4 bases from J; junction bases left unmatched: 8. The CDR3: CASSLDTTGGIYGYTF. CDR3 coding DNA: TGCGCCAGCAGCTTGGATACAACAGGGGGTATCTATGGCTACACCTTC.

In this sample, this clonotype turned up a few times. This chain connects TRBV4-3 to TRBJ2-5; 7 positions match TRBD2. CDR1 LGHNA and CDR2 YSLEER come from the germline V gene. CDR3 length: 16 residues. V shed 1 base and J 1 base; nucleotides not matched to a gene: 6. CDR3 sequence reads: CASSQVLAGPQETQYF. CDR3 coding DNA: TGCGCCAGCAGCCAAGTGTTAGCGGGCCCCCAAGAGACCCAGTACTTC.

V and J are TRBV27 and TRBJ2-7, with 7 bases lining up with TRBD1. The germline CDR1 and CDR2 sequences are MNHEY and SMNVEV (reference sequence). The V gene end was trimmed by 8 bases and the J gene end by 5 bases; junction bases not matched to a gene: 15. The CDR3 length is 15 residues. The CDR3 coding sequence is TGTGCCAGCTCACAAACCGACAGGGTTGATAACGAGCAGTACGTC. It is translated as CASSQTDRVDNEQYV.

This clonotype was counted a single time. The CDR3: CASSAGTGFVYEQYF. In DNA form, the CDR3 reads TGTGCCAGCAGTGCCGGGACAGGCTTTGTCTACGAGCAGTACTTC. This chain connects TRBV2 to TRBJ2-7, with 8 bases that match TRBD1. Germline V lookup: CDR1 SNHLY, CDR2 FYNNEI. The CDR3 is 15 amino acids. J was trimmed by 3 bases and V by 4 bases; bases with no gene match: 8.

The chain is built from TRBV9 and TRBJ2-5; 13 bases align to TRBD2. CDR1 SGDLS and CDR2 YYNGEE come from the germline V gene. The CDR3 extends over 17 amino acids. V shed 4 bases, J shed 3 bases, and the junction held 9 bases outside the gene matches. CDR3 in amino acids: CASSPGLAGYAEETQYF. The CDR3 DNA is TGTGCCAGCAGCCCGGGACTAGCGGGGTATGCCGAAGAGACCCAGTACTTC.

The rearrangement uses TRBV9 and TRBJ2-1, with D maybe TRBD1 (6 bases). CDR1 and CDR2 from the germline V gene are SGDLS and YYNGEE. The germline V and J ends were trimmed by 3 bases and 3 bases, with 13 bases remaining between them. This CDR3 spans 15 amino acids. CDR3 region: CASSASGTNYNEQFF. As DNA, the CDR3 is TGTGCCAGCAGCGCCTCCGGGACAAACTACAATGAGCAGTTCTTC.

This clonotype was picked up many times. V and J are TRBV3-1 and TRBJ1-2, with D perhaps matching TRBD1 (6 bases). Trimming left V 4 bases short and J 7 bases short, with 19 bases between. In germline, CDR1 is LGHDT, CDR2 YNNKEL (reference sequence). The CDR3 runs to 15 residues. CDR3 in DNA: TGTGCCAGCAGCCTACAGGGTGGTGGTTCTTTTGGCTACACCTTC. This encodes CASSLQGGGSFGYTF.

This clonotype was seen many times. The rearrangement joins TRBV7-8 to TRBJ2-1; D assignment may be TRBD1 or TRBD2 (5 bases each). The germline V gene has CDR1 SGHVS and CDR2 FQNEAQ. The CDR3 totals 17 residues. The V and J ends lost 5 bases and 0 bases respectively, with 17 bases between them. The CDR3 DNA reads TGTGCCAGCAGCCACGACGAGGGACCTAGCTCCTACAATGAGCAGTTCTTC. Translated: CASSHDEGPSSYNEQFF.

CDR3 sequence reads: CASSLTKNYEQYF. CDR3 nucleotide sequence: TGTGCCAGCAGCTTAACAAAAAACTACGAGCAGTACTTC. The rearrangement joins TRBV7-3 to TRBJ2-7, with D hard to call. Per germline, CDR1 SGHTA and CDR2 FQGTGA. CDR3 length: 13 amino acids. V lost 0 bases and J lost 3, with 6 bases in between.

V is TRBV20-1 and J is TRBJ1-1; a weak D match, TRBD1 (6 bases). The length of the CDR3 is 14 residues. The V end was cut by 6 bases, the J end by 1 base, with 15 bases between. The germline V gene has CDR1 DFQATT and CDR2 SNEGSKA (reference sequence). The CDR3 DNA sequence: TGCAGTGCCAGGAACACCAGGGGGAACACTGAAGCTTTCTTT. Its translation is CSARNTRGNTEAFF.

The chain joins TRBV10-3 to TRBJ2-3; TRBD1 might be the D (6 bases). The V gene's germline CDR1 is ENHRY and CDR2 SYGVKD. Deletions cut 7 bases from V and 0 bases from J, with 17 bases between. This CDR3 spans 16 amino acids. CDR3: CAIIGAQGFSTDTQYF. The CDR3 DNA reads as TGTGCCATCATTGGGGCGCAGGGGTTTAGCACAGATACGCAGTATTTT.

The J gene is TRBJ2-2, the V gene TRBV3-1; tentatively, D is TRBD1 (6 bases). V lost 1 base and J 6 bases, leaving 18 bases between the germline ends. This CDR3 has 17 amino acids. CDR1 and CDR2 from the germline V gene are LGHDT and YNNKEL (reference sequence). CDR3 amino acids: CASSQAGDIGRSGELFF. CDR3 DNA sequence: TGTGCCAGCAGCCAAGCAGGGGACATCGGACGATCCGGGGAGCTGTTTTTT.

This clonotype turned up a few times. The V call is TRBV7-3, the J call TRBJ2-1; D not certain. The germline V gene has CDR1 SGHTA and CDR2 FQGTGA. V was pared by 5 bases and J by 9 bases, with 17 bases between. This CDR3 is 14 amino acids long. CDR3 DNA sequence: TGTGCCAGCAGCCCTACTCCAATTGTAGGTGAGCAGTTCTTC. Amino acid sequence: CASSPTPIVGEQFF.

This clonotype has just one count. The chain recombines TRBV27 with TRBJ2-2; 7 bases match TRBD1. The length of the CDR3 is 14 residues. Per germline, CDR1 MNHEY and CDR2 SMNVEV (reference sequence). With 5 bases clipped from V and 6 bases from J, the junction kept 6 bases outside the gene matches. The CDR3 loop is CASSTQTGPGELFF. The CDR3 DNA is TGTGCCAGCAGTACGCAGACAGGGCCCGGGGAGCTGTTTTTT.

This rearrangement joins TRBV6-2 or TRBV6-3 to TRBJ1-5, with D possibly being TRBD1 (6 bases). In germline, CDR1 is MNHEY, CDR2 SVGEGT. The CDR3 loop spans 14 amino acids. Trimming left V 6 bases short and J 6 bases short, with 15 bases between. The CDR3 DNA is TGTGCCAGCAGCCCTGGACAGCTGGGTCAGCCCCAGCATTTT. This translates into CASSPGQLGQPQHF.